The rows below give T cell receptor beta chains drawn from one sample of a study of beta chain features in type 1 diabetes. TCRdb's copy holds only in-frame clones and misses some; the assay was immunoSEQ multiplex PCR. The sample has hundreds of thousands of clones, about 14% seen once. Sequencing used naive CD4+ T cells from blood. All receptors derive from a man between 18 and 29 years old in good health. Each CDR3 is given without its conserved first and last residue.

j_gene: TRBJ2-7; v_gene: TRBV2; CDR3aa: ASSEDSGTYEQY
j_gene: TRBJ1-1; v_gene: TRBV20-1; CDR3aa: SAVGDTEAF
j_gene: TRBJ2-7; v_gene: TRBV7-9; CDR3aa: ASSLSLAGGRLDEQY
j_gene: TRBJ1-2; v_gene: TRBV30; CDR3aa: AWSRREQYGYT
j_gene: TRBJ1-1; v_gene: TRBV7-3; CDR3aa: ASSPQVAEAF
j_gene: TRBJ2-7; v_gene: TRBV5-6; CDR3aa: ASSSSTLDPN
j_gene: TRBJ2-2; v_gene: TRBV4-3; CDR3aa: ASSQDLNPGELF
j_gene: TRBJ2-1; v_gene: TRBV11-1; CDR3aa: ASSLESARMAF
j_gene: TRBJ2-6; v_gene: TRBV12-5; CDR3aa: ASGLMTGNAGANVLT
j_gene: TRBJ1-1; v_gene: TRBV10-3; CDR3aa: AINRQEKTEAF
j_gene: TRBJ1-1; v_gene: TRBV4-1; CDR3aa: ASSPEGEDTEAF
j_gene: TRBJ1-2; v_gene: TRBV11-2; CDR3aa: ASSGRQTANYGYT
j_gene: TRBJ2-7; v_gene: TRBV21-1; CDR3aa: ASSNGLARSYEQY
j_gene: TRBJ1-2; v_gene: TRBV15; CDR3aa: ATSPRTGGHSYGYT
j_gene: TRBJ1-3; v_gene: TRBV19; CDR3aa: ASRPGLLSGNTIY
j_gene: TRBJ1-2; v_gene: TRBV9; CDR3aa: ASSVWPTGGYT
j_gene: TRBJ1-1; v_gene: TRBV6-5; CDR3aa: ASRLGSTEAF
j_gene: TRBJ2-3; v_gene: TRBV4-3; CDR3aa: ASSQSGRRGGTDTQY
j_gene: TRBJ2-3; v_gene: TRBV9; CDR3aa: ASSVGGWDTDTQY
j_gene: TRBJ2-3; v_gene: TRBV9; CDR3aa: ASSVYSGGARDTQY
j_gene: TRBJ1-5; v_gene: TRBV30; CDR3aa: AWSPGPDQPQH
j_gene: TRBJ1-2; v_gene: TRBV29-1; CDR3aa: SAGRGNYGYT
j_gene: TRBJ1-5; v_gene: TRBV20-1; CDR3aa: SARENQPQH
j_gene: TRBJ2-5; v_gene: TRBV2; CDR3aa: ASSEAPQGNY
j_gene: TRBJ2-1; v_gene: TRBV5-1; CDR3aa: ASSLVQGSTSSYNEQF
j_gene: TRBJ2-7; v_gene: TRBV5-1; CDR3aa: ASSRSSGLAGGRFNYEQY
j_gene: TRBJ1-5; v_gene: TRBV30; CDR3aa: AWREGNQPQH
j_gene: TRBJ2-7; v_gene: TRBV28; CDR3aa: ASSLGTSGSYEQY
j_gene: TRBJ2-2; v_gene: TRBV2; CDR3aa: ASRPGTGYDGELF
j_gene: TRBJ1-3; v_gene: TRBV7-2; CDR3aa: ASSLTARVTGNTIY
j_gene: TRBJ1-5; v_gene: TRBV7-2; CDR3aa: ASSGGNSNQPQH
j_gene: TRBJ2-3; v_gene: TRBV29-1; CDR3aa: SAAYSGTGRRTDTQY
j_gene: TRBJ2-5; v_gene: TRBV7-9; CDR3aa: ASSQDRQGRYQETQY
j_gene: TRBJ2-2; v_gene: TRBV4-2; CDR3aa: ASSQGVDTGELF
j_gene: TRBJ1-5; v_gene: TRBV6-6; CDR3aa: ASSYARSYSNQPQH
j_gene: TRBJ1-1; v_gene: TRBV5-1; CDR3aa: ASSLGARELSEAF
j_gene: TRBJ1-4; v_gene: TRBV4-2; CDR3aa: ASSQEDTSNEKLF
j_gene: TRBJ1-1; v_gene: TRBV6-5; CDR3aa: ASSYLRLNTEAF
j_gene: TRBJ1-2; v_gene: TRBV5-6; CDR3aa: ASQRRGNPNYGYT
j_gene: TRBJ1-5; v_gene: TRBV29-1; CDR3aa: SAGILNQPQH
j_gene: TRBJ1-3; v_gene: TRBV4-3; CDR3aa: ASSQAFGAGNTIY
j_gene: TRBJ2-5; v_gene: TRBV9; CDR3aa: ASSDKMTDQETQY
j_gene: TRBJ2-1; v_gene: TRBV28; CDR3aa: ASHAVNEQF
j_gene: TRBJ2-1; v_gene: TRBV28; CDR3aa: ASSYRDSPTIDEQF
j_gene: TRBJ2-1; v_gene: TRBV10-3; CDR3aa: AISGLGLAGPYNEQF
j_gene: TRBJ2-3; v_gene: TRBV5-1; CDR3aa: ASSVQGPSTDTQY
j_gene: TRBJ2-7; v_gene: TRBV6-1; CDR3aa: ASTKSASGTYEQY
j_gene: NA; v_gene: TRBV19; CDR3aa: ASSIRNTGSEQY
j_gene: TRBJ2-1; v_gene: TRBV5-1; CDR3aa: ASRGGLAEANEQF
j_gene: TRBJ1-1; v_gene: TRBV15; CDR3aa: ATSRVVAMNTEAF
j_gene: TRBJ2-1; v_gene: TRBV19; CDR3aa: ASSIRGLAGVISSYNEQF
j_gene: TRBJ2-5; v_gene: TRBV19; CDR3aa: ASRTRETQY
j_gene: TRBJ2-1; v_gene: TRBV5-1; CDR3aa: ASSSGANNEQF